Sequencing of this TCR beta chain was carried out in a study of shared clonotypes between healthy human individuals. Some clones are missing from TCRdb's copy, which holds only in-frame ones; the method was immunoSEQ multiplex PCR. The sample contains 1.4 million to 1.5 million clones, roughly 96% of which appear only once. Germline loops: CDR1 MRHNA, CDR2 SNTAGT. The CDR3 sequence is 13 residues long. The V end lost 0 bases, the J end lost 7 bases, and 9 bases lay between the germline ends. The sequencing input was naive CD4+ T cells sorted from blood. The subset denotes: CD45RA+ positively selected. The receptor's source is a young man in good health. The chain combines TRBV6-4 with TRBJ1-2; D is unclear. This CDR3 is CASSDSVHGGYTF. CDR3 sequence (DNA): TGTGCCAGCAGTGACTCGGTGCACGGTGGCTACACCTTC.